This T cell receptor (beta chain) was sequenced for a study of blood T cell repertoires in COVID-19. About the study: Samples of COVID-19 (acute and convalescent) were obtained from the United States, Italy and Spain. PBMCs, B-cell-depleted T cells, or T cells provided the cDNA or gDNA that made up the material.

Germline CDR1 is SNHLY and CDR2 is FYNNEI. The CDR3 sequence is 13 residues long. J was trimmed by 8 bases and V by 6 bases; bases with no gene match: 6. Under the authors' procedure: Amplification of reference gene primers provided the estimated nucleated cell counts. Clones were sequenced by immunoSEQ multiplex PCR, and TCRdb holds only the in-frame ones, with some missing. V and J calls and clone size are copied from that table; D and trimming were computed from the DNA. The data hold approximately 130,000 clones, with around 88% observed a single time. The sequencing input was peripheral blood. This chain joins TRBV2 and TRBJ1-2, with 10 bases lining up with TRBD1. The sequence came from a woman between 45 and 60 years old who had recovered from COVID-19. The CDR3 sequence: CASRTTGGRGYTF. The CDR3 bases are TGTGCCAGCAGGACGACAGGGGGCAGGGGCTACACCTTC.